Sequencing of this T cell receptor beta chain was carried out in a study of T cells expressing NK-cell markers (dated by TCRdb to 2018 to 2020). The study in broad terms: Fewer than ten donors provided sorted CD3+CD56+NKG2C+, CD3+CD56+NKG2C- and CD3+CD56-NKG2C+ T-cell subsets, whose TCR beta-chain repertoires were profiled. Of the eight sequenced donors, seven were found to be HCMV-seropositive and one was found to be HCMV-seronegative. Illumina HiSeq 2000/2500, MiSeq or NextSeq was used to sequence libraries as 2 x 150 bp reads. All eight donors whose samples were sequenced were randomly selected healthy volunteers, three of them men and five women.

From the cysteine up to the phenylalanine, the CDR3 has a length of 15 residues. The DNA is not on file. The germline V gene encodes CDR1 ENHRY and CDR2 SYGVKD. What the study reported, not specific to this receptor: In 6 or 7 donors, the dominant CD3+CD56+NKG2C+ clonotypes ranked among the top 10 CD8+ clonotypes, making up roughly 1.0-8% of CD8+ T cells. It remained unclear whether the expanded NKG2C-expressing T cell clones were specific for HCMV antigens. Those dominant clonotypes were again the most abundant among CD3+CD56-NKG2C+ cells in several donors, at about 25-60.1%.

HCMV-specific IgG was detected in serum with a commercial ELISA kit to determine HCMV serostatus. Ficoll density gradient centrifugation was used to isolate peripheral blood mononuclear cells from blood. On this clonotype: What antigen it recognizes has not been identified.

Instrument on record: Illumina HiSeq 2000. TCR beta cDNA libraries were prepared using 5'RACE template switching, which introduced a universal primer site and unique molecular identifiers. cDNA synthesis was primed from the TCR beta constant segment and was followed by two successive PCR amplification steps. In the source study's methods: MIGEC handled demultiplexing of the reads and grouping by UMI, while MiTCR was used to assemble and quantify clonotypes. Only TCR cDNA sequences supported by at least two reads were kept to exclude erroneous sequences. The tcR package was used for downstream repertoire analysis, and clonotypes were matched between fractions using CDR3 nucleotide sequence together with V segment. VDJmatch was used to annotate antigen specificity against VDJdb, with one amino acid substitution in CDR3 allowed. Each entry corresponds to one CDR3 protein sequence from reads that TCRdb reprocessed, and DNA is not given. The V and J calls follow TCRdb's processing rather than the paper's. In this sample's table one finds roughly 390,000 distinct CDR3 sequences. The top ten clones comprise about 11% of the sample.

Sequencing was done on a sample of blood T cells: a sorted CD56 or NKG2C T cell subset, CD4+ or CD8+ T cells, or bulk PBMC T cells (not recorded which). In this chain, TRBV10-3 is recombined with TRBJ2-1. The clonotype comes from a woman in her 50s in good health. Donor details come from another sample of the same person, matched by shared clones. This receptor carries the CDR3 CAISDSGSSYNEQFF.